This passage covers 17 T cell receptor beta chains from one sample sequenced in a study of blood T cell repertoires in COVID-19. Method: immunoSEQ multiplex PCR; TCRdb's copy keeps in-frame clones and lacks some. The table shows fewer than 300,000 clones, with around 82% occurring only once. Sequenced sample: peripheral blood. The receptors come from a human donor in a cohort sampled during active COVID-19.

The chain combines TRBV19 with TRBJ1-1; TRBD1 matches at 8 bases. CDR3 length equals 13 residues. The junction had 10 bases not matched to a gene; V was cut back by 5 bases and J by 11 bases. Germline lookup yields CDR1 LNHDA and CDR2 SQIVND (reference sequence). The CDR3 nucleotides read TGTGCCAGTAGTCCCCAGGGGGCCGGCGGGGCTTTCTTT. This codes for CASSPQGAGGAFF.

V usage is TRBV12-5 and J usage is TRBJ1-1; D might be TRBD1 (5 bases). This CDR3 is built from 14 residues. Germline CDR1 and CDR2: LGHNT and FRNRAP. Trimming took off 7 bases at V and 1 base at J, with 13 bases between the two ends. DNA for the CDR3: TGTGCTAGTGTTGGTGACAGCAAGAACACTGAAGCTTTCTTT. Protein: CASVGDSKNTEAFF.

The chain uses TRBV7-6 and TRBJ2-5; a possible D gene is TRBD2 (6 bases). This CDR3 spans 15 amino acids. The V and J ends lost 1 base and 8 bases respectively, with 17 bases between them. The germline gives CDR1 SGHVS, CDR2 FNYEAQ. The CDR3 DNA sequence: TGTGCCAGCAGCTTAGGGCGGGCCCGGGGGAATACCCAGTACTTC. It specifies CASSLGRARGNTQYF.

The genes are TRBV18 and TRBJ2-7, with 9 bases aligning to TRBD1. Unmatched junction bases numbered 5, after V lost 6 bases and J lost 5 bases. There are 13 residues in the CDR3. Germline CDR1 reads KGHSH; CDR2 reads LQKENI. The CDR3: CASSRQGGHEQYF. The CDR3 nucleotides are TGTGCCAGCTCCCGACAGGGGGGACACGAGCAGTACTTC.

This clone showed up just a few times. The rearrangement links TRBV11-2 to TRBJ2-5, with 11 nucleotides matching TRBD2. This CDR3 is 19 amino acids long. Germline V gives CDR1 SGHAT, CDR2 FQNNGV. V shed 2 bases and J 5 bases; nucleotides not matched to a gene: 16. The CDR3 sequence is CASSLLRSLAGGPGETQYF. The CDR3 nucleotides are TGTGCCAGCAGCTTATTACGGAGCCTAGCGGGAGGCCCAGGGGAGACCCAGTACTTC.

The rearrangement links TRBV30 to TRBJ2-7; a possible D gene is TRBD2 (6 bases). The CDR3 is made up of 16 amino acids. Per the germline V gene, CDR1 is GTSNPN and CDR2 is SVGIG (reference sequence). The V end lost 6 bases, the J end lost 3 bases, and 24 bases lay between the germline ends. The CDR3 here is CACGTPIANRNYEQYF. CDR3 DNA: TGTGCCTGCGGGACTCCAATTGCTAATCGAAACTACGAGCAGTACTTC. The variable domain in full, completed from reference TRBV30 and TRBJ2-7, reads SQTIHQWPATLVQPVGSPLSLECTVEGTSNPNLYWYRQAAGRGLQLLFYSVGIGQISSEVPQNLSASRPQDRQFILSSKKLLLSDSGFYLCACGTPIANRNYEQYFGPGTRLTVT.

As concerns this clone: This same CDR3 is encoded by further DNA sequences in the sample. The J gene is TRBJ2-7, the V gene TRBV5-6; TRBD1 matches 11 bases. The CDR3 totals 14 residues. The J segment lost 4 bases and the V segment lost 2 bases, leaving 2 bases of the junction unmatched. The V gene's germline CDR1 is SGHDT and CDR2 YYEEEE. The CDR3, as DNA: TGTGCCAGCAGCTTTGGGACAGGGGGTTACGAGCAGTACTTC. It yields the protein CASSFGTGGYEQYF.

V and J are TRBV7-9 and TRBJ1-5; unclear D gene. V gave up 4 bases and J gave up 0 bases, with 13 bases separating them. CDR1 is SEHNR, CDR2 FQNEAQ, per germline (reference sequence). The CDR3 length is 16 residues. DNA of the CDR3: TGTGCCAGCAGCTCCCTGTCGGGGAATAGCAATCAGCCCCAGCATTTT. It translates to CASSSLSGNSNQPQHF. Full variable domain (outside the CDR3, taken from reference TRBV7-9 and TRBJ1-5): DTGVSQNPRHKITKRGQNVTFRCDPISEHNRLYWYRQTLGQGPEFLTYFQNEAQLEKSRLLSDRFSAERPKGSFSTLEIQRTEQGDSAMYLCASSSLSGNSNQPQHFGDGTRLSIL.

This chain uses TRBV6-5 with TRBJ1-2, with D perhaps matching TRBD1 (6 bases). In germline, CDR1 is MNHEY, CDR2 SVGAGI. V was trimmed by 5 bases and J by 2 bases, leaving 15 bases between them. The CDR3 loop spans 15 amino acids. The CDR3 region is CASSPYIRGNYGYTF. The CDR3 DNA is TGTGCCAGCAGTCCTTATATCAGGGGAAACTATGGCTACACCTTC.

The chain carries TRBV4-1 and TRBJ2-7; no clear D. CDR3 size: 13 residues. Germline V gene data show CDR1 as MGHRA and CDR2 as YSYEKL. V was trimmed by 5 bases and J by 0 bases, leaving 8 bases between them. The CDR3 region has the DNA TGCGCCAGCAGCTATACAAGCTCCTACGAGCAGTACTTC. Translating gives CASSYTSSYEQYF.

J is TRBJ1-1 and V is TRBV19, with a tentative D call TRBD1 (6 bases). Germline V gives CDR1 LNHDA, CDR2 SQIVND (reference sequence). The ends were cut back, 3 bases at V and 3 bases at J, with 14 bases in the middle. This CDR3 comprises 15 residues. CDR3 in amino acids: CASSIPGGAYTEAFF. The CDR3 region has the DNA TGTGCCAGTAGTATCCCTGGGGGGGCGTACACTGAAGCTTTCTTT.

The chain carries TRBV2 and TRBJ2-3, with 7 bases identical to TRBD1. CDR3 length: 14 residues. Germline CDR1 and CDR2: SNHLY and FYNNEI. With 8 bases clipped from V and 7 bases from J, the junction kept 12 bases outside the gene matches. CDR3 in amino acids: CASSQGVVRNTQYF. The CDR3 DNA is TGTGCCAGCTCGCAGGGGGTGGTTAGGAATACGCAGTATTTT.

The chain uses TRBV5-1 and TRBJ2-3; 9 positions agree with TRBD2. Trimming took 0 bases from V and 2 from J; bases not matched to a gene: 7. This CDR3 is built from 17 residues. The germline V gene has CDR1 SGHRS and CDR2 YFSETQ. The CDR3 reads CASSLALVAGDTDTQYF. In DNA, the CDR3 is TGCGCCAGCAGCTTGGCTCTGGTAGCGGGGGACACAGATACGCAGTATTTT.

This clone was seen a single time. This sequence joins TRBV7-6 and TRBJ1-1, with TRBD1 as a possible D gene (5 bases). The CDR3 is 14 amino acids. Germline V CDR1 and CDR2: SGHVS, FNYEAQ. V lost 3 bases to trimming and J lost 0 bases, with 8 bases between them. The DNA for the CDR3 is TGTGCCAGCAGCTTCCAGGGCGTGAACACTGAAGCTTTCTTT. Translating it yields CASSFQGVNTEAFF. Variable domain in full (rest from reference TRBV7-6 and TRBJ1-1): GAGVSQSPRYKVTKRGQDVALRCDPISGHVSLYWYRQALGQGPEFLTYFNYEAQQDKSGLPNDRFSAERPEGSISTLTIQRTEQRDSAMYRCASSFQGVNTEAFFGQGTRLTVV.

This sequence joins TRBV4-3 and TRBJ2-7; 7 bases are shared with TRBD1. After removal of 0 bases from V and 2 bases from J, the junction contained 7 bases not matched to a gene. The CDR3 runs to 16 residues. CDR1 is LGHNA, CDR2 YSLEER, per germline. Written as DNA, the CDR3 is TGCGCCAGCAGCCAAGAATGGGCAGGGGGTACCTACGAGCAGTACTTC. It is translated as CASSQEWAGGTYEQYF.

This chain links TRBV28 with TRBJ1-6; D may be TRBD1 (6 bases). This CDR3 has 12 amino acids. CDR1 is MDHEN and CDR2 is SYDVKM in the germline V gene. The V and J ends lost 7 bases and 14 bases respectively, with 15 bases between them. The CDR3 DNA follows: TGTGCCAGCAAGTTAACAGGGCGGGCCCTCCACTTT. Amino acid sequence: CASKLTGRALHF.

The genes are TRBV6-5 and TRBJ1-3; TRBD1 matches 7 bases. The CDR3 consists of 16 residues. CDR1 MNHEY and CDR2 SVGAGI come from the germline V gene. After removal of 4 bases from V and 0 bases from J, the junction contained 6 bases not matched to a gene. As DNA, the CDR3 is TGTGCCAGCAGTTTCAGGGGGGACCCCTCTGGAAACACCATATATTTT. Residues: CASSFRGDPSGNTIYF.